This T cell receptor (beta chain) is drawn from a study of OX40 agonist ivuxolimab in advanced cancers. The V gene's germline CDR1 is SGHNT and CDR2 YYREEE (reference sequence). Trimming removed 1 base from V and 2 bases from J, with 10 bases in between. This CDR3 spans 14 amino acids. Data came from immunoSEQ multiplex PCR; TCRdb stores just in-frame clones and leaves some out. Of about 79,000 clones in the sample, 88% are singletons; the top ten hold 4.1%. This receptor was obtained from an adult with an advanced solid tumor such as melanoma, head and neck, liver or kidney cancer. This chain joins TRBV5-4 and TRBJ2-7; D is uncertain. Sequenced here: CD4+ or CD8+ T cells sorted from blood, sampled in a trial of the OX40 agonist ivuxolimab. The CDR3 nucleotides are TGTGCCAGCAGCTTGAGTCGGACGGCCTACGAGCAGTACTTC. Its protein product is CASSLSRTAYEQYF.